The 12 T cell receptor beta chains reported below all come from one sample, sequenced in a study of CD8+ T cells in alopecia areata (dated 2018 in TCRdb). Libraries were constructed by the immunoSEQ multiplex PCR assay. To provide template for TCR sequencing, every sample had RNA extracted and reverse transcribed into cDNA. Drawn from immuneACCESS, this table holds only the in-frame rearrangements with V and J called that TCRdb kept. Clones are partly lost; checked studies trace under half to an unresolved V gene and leave the rest unexplained. This sample comprises around 110,000 clones, 84% of them detected only once. The ten most abundant clones make up around 25% of the sample. The time point label corresponds to: around 22 weeks on oral tofacitinib. The treatment or condition label, as the study defines it: oral pan-JAK inhibitor, 5-10 mg twice daily. This material consisted of CD8+ T cells sorted from blood, taken at week 24, from a patient treated with tofacitinib. The receptor set was obtained from a human donor with alopecia areata.

The CDR3 is CASSKWDGPVNGAPLHF. The CDR3 region has the DNA TGTGCCAGCAGCAAATGGGATGGTCCGGTAAACGGCGCACCCCTCCACTTT. The chain combines TRBV21-1 with TRBJ1-6. TRBV21-1 is an annotated pseudogene. The CDR3 contains 17 residues.

This rearrangement joins TRBV7-9 to TRBJ2-1, with D maybe TRBD1 (6 bases). The CDR3 is 14 residues long. The germline CDR1 and CDR2 sequences are SEHNR and FQNEAQ (reference sequence). V lost 4 bases, J lost 4 bases, and 11 bases lay in between. In DNA form, the CDR3 reads TGTGCCAGCAGCTACCGGGACAATTACAATGAGCAGTTCTTC. This translates into CASSYRDNYNEQFF.

The table lists this clone with a count of one. The chain carries TRBV27 and TRBJ2-3; TRBD2 might be the D (5 bases). V gave up 5 bases and J gave up 6 bases, with 15 bases separating them. The CDR3 runs to 14 residues. From germline, CDR1 is MNHEY and CDR2 SMNVEV (reference sequence). The CDR3 nucleotides read TGTGCCAGCAGTCCCCTGTCTGGCGGGGATACGCAGTATTTT. It codes for CASSPLSGGDTQYF.

The V gene is TRBV7-9, the J gene TRBJ2-7, with a weak D call TRBD2 (6 bases). The germline CDR1 and CDR2 sequences are SEHNR and FQNEAQ (reference sequence). The CDR3 covers 15 residues. Trimming took off 5 bases at V and 5 bases at J, with 19 bases between the two ends. CDR3 in amino acids: CASSAPLGGTDEQYF. The CDR3 nucleotides read TGTGCCAGCAGCGCCCCGCTGGGGGGAACCGACGAGCAGTACTTC.

The V and J genes are TRBV18 and TRBJ2-2, with 10 bases fitting TRBD1. CDR1 KGHSH and CDR2 LQKENI come from the germline V gene. CDR3 length: 15 residues. The junction had 3 bases not matched to a gene; V was cut back by 3 bases and J by 5 bases. The chain's CDR3 is CASSPRTGGTGELFF. The CDR3 DNA reads as TGTGCCAGCTCACCCCGGACAGGGGGAACCGGGGAGCTGTTTTTT. The entire variable domain, with the rest obtained from reference TRBV18 and TRBJ2-2, is as follows: NAGVMQNPRHLVRRRGQEARLRCSPMKGHSHVYWYRQLPEEGLKFMVYLQKENIIDESGMPKERFSAEFPKEGPSILRIQQVVRGDSAAYFCASSPRTGGTGELFFGEGSRLTVL.

The J gene is TRBJ2-3, the V gene TRBV7-6; perhaps TRBD2 as D (7 bases). The CDR3 contains 14 residues. Trimming pared 5 bases from V and 5 bases from J, leaving 14 bases between. Germline V gene lookup returns CDR1 SGHVS and CDR2 FNYEAQ. For the CDR3, the DNA is TGTGCCAGCAGCCTGGGAGGGGGAAGAGATACGCAGTATTTT. This encodes CASSLGGGRDTQYF.

The J gene is TRBJ2-7, the V gene TRBV5-1; D not certain. Between the trimmed V and J ends, which lost 0 bases and 2 bases, there was a span of 9 bases. Germline V gene lookup returns CDR1 SGHRS and CDR2 YFSETQ. This CDR3 comprises 14 residues. The CDR3 DNA sequence: TGCGCCAGCAGCTTGGAAGACCCCACCTACGAGCAGTACTTC. This encodes CASSLEDPTYEQYF.

The CDR3 here is CASSQDRAIAGELFF. For the CDR3, the DNA is TGCGCCAGCAGCCAAGATCGGGCAATCGCCGGGGAGCTGTTTTTT. The chain is built from TRBV4-3 and TRBJ2-2; D gene ambiguous. Germline CDR1 and CDR2: LGHNA and YSLEER. The CDR3 is 15 amino acids. V lost 0 bases and J lost 6, with 11 bases in between.

This clone was seen just once. The chain joins TRBV15 to TRBJ2-3; D possibly uses TRBD1 or TRBD2 (5 bases each). The V end lost 1 base, the J end lost 4 bases, and 18 bases lay between the germline ends. Germline V gene data show CDR1 as LNHNV and CDR2 as YYDKDF (reference sequence). The length of the CDR3 is 17 residues. In DNA, the CDR3 is TGTGCCACCAGCAGAGCCGGGACGGCGACGTTCTCAGATACGCAGTATTTT. Amino acid sequence: CATSRAGTATFSDTQYF.

The chain has TRBV4-2 and TRBJ1-4, with D hard to call. Trimming took off 4 bases at V and 8 bases at J, with 17 bases between the two ends. Germline loops: CDR1 LGHNA, CDR2 YNFKEQ. This CDR3 is built from 15 residues. CDR3 protein: CASSPRFDAAEKLFF. In DNA form, the CDR3 reads TGTGCCAGCAGCCCTAGGTTTGATGCCGCGGAAAAACTGTTTTTT.

V gene TRBV19 combines with J gene TRBJ2-7, with 10 bases identical to TRBD1. Trimming cost V 1 base and J 2 bases; bases outside gene matches: 2. The CDR3 consists of 15 residues. Germline CDR1 reads LNHDA; CDR2 reads SQIVND (reference sequence). The CDR3 nucleotides are TGTGCCAGTAGTATAGGGGGGACAGGGGCCTACGAGCAGTACTTC. It specifies CASSIGGTGAYEQYF.

This clone was picked up one time. The chain joins TRBV5-6 to TRBJ1-2; possibly TRBD1 for D (5 bases). The V gene's germline CDR1 is SGHDT and CDR2 YYEEEE. The CDR3 covers 14 residues. V was clipped by 6 bases and J by 4 bases, with 16 bases between them. CDR3 amino acids: CASKLGPSLYGYTF. In DNA form, the CDR3 reads TGTGCCAGCAAATTGGGACCGAGCCTCTATGGCTACACCTTC. Variable domain in full (rest from reference TRBV5-6 and TRBJ1-2): DAGVTQSPTHLIKTRGQQVTLRCSPKSGHDTVSWYQQALGQGPQFIFQYYEEEERQRGNFPDRFSGHQFPNYSSELNVNALLLGDSALYLCASKLGPSLYGYTFGSGTRLTVV.